This T cell receptor beta chain originates from a study of regulatory T cells in long-lasting Graves disease. Study-wide points: Patients with persistent disease shared fewer than 3,500 public clonotypes, outpacing the roughly 1,000 shared by new patients.

Building the TCR beta libraries relied on iRepertoire HTBI primers, and CDR3 regions underwent Arm-PCR. Methods used by the authors: Taken together, the samples had 60 to 80 TRBV and 13 to 15 TRBJ segments identified. TCRdb re-called the multiplex PCR reads with MiXCR, one entry per CDR3 protein. TCRdb's processing, not the study's, gives the V and J calls here. Of around 400,000 distinct CDR3 sequences in the sample, 20% to 25% were seen once. The time point was: persistent/refractory GD, antithyroid drugs over 5 years with positive TRAb. Making the TCR library involved RNA that had been extracted from PBMCs. This clonotype was counted many times. Its antigen is not identified. The input for sequencing was peripheral blood mononuclear cells (PBMCs), taken when the disease was refractory, from a patient treated with antithyroid drugs. The clonotype comes from a woman in her forties with Graves disease.

As DNA, the CDR3 is TGCAGCGTTGAAGAGGTACGGAACTATGGCTACACCTTC. It translates to CSVEEVRNYGYTF. The genes are TRBV29-1 and TRBJ1-2, with no clear D. Germline assignment: CDR1 SQVTM and CDR2 ANQGSEA. V shed 0 bases and J shed 2 bases, with 7 bases lying between them. There are 13 residues in the CDR3.